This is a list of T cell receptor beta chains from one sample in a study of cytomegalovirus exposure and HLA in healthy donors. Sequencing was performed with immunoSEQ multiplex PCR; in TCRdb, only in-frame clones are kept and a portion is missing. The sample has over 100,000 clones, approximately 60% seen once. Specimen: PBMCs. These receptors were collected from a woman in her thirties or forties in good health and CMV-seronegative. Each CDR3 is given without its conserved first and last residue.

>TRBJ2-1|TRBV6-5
ASSYLDSYNEQF
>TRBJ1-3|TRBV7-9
ASSLEGGGNTIY
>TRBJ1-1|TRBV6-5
ASSDQGGEAF
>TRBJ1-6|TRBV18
ASSYGQADNSPLH
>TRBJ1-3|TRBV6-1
ASTGTRGGNTIY
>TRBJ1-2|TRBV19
ASTDRELGYT
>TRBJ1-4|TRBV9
ASSAEQGSVEKLF
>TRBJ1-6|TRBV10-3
AISESKGASSPLH
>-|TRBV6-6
ASSYSSTTDYEQY
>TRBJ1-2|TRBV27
ASSLNTNYGYT
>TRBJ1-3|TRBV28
ASSRTGATSGNTIY
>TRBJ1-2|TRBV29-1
SVSPTRNGYT
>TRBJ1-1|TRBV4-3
ASSQDRVATAF
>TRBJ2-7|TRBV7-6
ASSSIGGGMSYEQY
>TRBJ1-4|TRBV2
ASRGTGFNEKLF
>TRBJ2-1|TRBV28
ASVGASGVNEQF
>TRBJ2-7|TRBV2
ASSAGNPGNYEQY
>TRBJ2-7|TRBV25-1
ASSELTGRYEQY
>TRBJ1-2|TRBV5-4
ASSTGQWSYT
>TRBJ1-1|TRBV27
ASSRQGGEAF
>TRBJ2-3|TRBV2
ASKRAGGTDTQY
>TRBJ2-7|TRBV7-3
ASSLSPSGTGSEQY
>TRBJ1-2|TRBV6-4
ASSVRTGLGYT
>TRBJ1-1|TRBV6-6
ASSYGGGDTEAF
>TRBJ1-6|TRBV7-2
ASSLGGQGHSPLH
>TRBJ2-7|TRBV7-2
ASSPPWEEQY
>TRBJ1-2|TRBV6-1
ASSEKVYGTDYGYT
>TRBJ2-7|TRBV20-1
SAPRGDEQY
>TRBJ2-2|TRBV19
ASSMDLAAGELYTGELF
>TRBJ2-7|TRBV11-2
ASSLGFTGGNYEQY
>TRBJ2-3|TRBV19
ASTPIGGSTDTQY
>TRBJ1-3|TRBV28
ASSSQGTGNTIY
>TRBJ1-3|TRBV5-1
ASSPARDSGNTIY
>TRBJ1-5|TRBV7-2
ASSLRGGSGQPQH
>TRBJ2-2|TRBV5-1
ASSSLQQLAGMSGELF
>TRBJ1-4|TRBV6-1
ASSGPQDRGFRTNEKLF
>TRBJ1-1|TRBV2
ASSLQFNTEAF
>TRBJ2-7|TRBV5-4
ASSRDRGRGYEQY
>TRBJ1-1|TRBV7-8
ASSPSRGSSTEAF
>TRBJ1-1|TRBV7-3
ASSTGVKSTEAF
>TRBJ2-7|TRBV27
ASSLSGPDNEQY
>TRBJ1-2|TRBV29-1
SVGQGENYGYT
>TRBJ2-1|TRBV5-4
ASSPGQYNEQF
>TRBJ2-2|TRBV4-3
ASSQVLGTGGELF
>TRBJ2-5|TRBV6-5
ASSYWTSGQETQY
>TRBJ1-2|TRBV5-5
ASSSTGQGAGYGYT
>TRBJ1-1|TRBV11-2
ASSLSDSTEAF
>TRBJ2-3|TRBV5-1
ASSYRTSGTDTQY